The 29 T cell receptor beta chains reported below all come from one sample, sequenced in a study of beta chain features in type 1 diabetes. Sequencing targeted expressed TCRB transcripts, as all isolated RNA had been reverse transcribed. Generated by immunoSEQ multiplex PCR, the TCRdb table keeps only in-frame clones and is missing some. The table includes hundreds of thousands of clones, over 10% detected once. The antigens for these receptors are not known. Regarding the study as a whole: Among all four CD4+ subsets, Type 1 diabetes patients had TCRB CDR3s that were moderately but significantly shorter.

What was sequenced was naive CD4+ T cells from blood. These receptors were taken from a man aged 18 to 29 with type 1 diabetes.

The chain recombines TRBV30 with TRBJ1-2; D may be TRBD1 (5 bases). Looked up from germline, CDR1 is GTSNPN and CDR2 is SVGIG (reference sequence). There are 14 residues in the CDR3. The V end was cut by 3 bases, the J end by 4 bases, with 15 bases between. For the CDR3, the DNA is TGTGCCTGGAGGAACCCCGAGAGGGGCTATGGCTACACCTTC. Its protein product is CAWRNPERGYGYTF.

This clone occurred a few times. The V gene is TRBV2, the J gene TRBJ2-2; the D gene is possibly TRBD1 (5 bases). Trimming removed 6 bases from V and 3 bases from J, with 11 bases in between. The CDR3 loop spans 14 amino acids. Germline V gene data show CDR1 as SNHLY and CDR2 as FYNNEI. The CDR3 DNA reads as TGTGCCAGCAGATCAGGGTTTGACACCGGGGAGCTGTTTTTT. This gives the protein CASRSGFDTGELFF.

This chain links TRBV6-5 with TRBJ2-7; no firm D call. The CDR3 runs to 12 residues. Trimming pared 4 bases from V and 7 bases from J, leaving 11 bases between. Per the germline V gene, CDR1 is MNHEY and CDR2 is SVGAGI. CDR3 loop: CASSSAGREQYF. The CDR3 DNA is TGTGCCAGCAGTTCGGCTGGACGTGAGCAGTACTTC.

This clone turned up a few times. Within the sample, other DNA sequences also encode this same CDR3. This chain joins TRBV7-2 and TRBJ2-1, with D tentatively TRBD2 (5 bases). Germline values: CDR1 SGHTA, CDR2 FQGNSA. Deletions cut 3 bases from V and 2 bases from J, with 8 bases between. The CDR3 runs to 14 residues. The CDR3 sequence is CASSFTGTYNEQFF. The CDR3 DNA is TGTGCCAGCAGCTTCACCGGGACCTACAATGAGCAGTTCTTC.

This clone was recorded a few times. V gene TRBV6-1 combines with J gene TRBJ2-3; TRBD1 aligns across 7 bases. The V segment lost 5 bases and the J segment 5 bases; nucleotides outside the gene matches: 10. CDR3 length: 15 residues. CDR1 is MNHNS, CDR2 SASEGT, per germline. CDR3 amino acids: CASSFRTGEGDTQYF. CDR3 DNA sequence: TGTGCCAGCAGTTTCCGGACAGGAGAGGGAGATACGCAGTATTTT.

The chain carries TRBV5-6 and TRBJ2-4, with 12 nucleotides matching TRBD1. Germline V lookup: CDR1 SGHDT, CDR2 YYEEEE. The length of the CDR3 is 17 residues. J lost 12 bases, V lost 4 bases, and 17 bases had no gene match. Here the CDR3 reads CASSPEWDRGRGRDQYF. CDR3 sequence (DNA): TGTGCCAGCAGCCCCGAATGGGACAGGGGGCGCGGTAGAGATCAGTACTTC.

The rearrangement uses TRBV18 and TRBJ2-5; the D gene could be TRBD1 or TRBD2 (6 bases each). Trimming shortened V by 2 bases and J by 5 bases, and 15 bases separated the two germline ends. The CDR3 runs 15 residues. The germline gives CDR1 KGHSH, CDR2 LQKENI. The chain's CDR3 is CASSPYREVSETQYF. The CDR3 DNA is TGTGCCAGCTCACCATACAGGGAGGTTTCTGAGACCCAGTACTTC.

The table lists this clone with a few counts. The J gene is TRBJ1-1, the V gene TRBV4-2; D is ambiguous. The CDR3 runs to 11 residues. V shed 4 bases and J shed 5 bases, with 5 bases lying between them. Germline-derived CDR1 and CDR2 are LGHNA and YNFKEQ. CDR3 sequence: CASSLETEAFF. The DNA of the CDR3 is TGTGCCAGCAGCCTTGAAACTGAAGCTTTCTTT.

This clone came up a few times. The chain is built from TRBV6-6 and TRBJ2-7, with 10 bases that match TRBD2. This CDR3 has 13 amino acids. CDR1 MNHNY and CDR2 SVGAGI come from the germline V gene (reference sequence). With V trimmed by 7 bases and J by 5 bases, 5 bases remained unmatched. This chain's CDR3 is CASKPGLANEQYF. The CDR3 DNA reads as TGTGCCAGCAAACCGGGACTAGCGAACGAGCAGTACTTC.

This clone came up a few times. The chain uses TRBV5-1 and TRBJ2-3, with D perhaps being TRBD1 or TRBD2 (6 bases each). The germline CDR1 and CDR2 sequences are SGHRS and YFSETQ. V lost 7 bases, J lost 0 bases, and 18 bases lay in between. The CDR3 sequence is 16 residues long. The DNA for the CDR3 is TGCGCCAGCGGATCCGCCGGGGGCTCTAGCACAGATACGCAGTATTTT. Protein sequence: CASGSAGGSSTDTQYF.

The genes are TRBV9 and TRBJ2-5; the match to TRBD2 covers 8 bases. The V and J ends lost 0 bases and 0 bases, in that order; junction bases with no gene match: 7. The germline CDR1 and CDR2 sequences are SGDLS and YYNGEE. The CDR3 contains 17 residues. The CDR3 nucleotides read TGTGCCAGCAGCGTAGGCGGAGCGGGGGCATACCAAGAGACCCAGTACTTC. Residues: CASSVGGAGAYQETQYF.

This clone was recorded a few times. CDR3 amino acids: CSVADLPYVDTEAFF. CDR3 sequence (DNA): TGCAGCGTTGCGGATTTACCCTATGTGGACACTGAAGCTTTCTTT. The chain joins TRBV29-1 to TRBJ1-1, with unresolved D. Trimming stripped 4 bases from V and 3 bases from J, with 18 bases between. CDR1 is SQVTM and CDR2 is ANQGSEA in the germline V gene. CDR3 length equals 15 residues.

The V gene is TRBV10-3, the J gene TRBJ2-7; D gene ambiguous. CDR1 and CDR2 from the germline V gene are ENHRY and SYGVKD. V was shortened by 6 bases and J by 0 bases, with 9 bases between the two germline ends. The CDR3 loop spans 13 amino acids. The CDR3 here is CAIRTMSSYEQYF. The DNA of the CDR3 is TGTGCCATCAGGACGATGAGCTCCTACGAGCAGTACTTC.

This clone was seen more than once but under ten times. The genes are TRBV19 and TRBJ1-1, with 7 bases fitting TRBD1. The germline gives CDR1 LNHDA, CDR2 SQIVND (reference sequence). The CDR3 spans 14 residues. Trimming took 7 bases from V and 0 from J; bases not matched to a gene: 5. The DNA for the CDR3 is TGTGCCAGTACCCTGGGACAGATGAACACTGAAGCTTTCTTT. Translated, it gives CASTLGQMNTEAFF.

The chain combines TRBV19 with TRBJ1-1; D possibly corresponds to TRBD1 (5 bases). The CDR3 extends over 16 amino acids. V was shortened by 5 bases and J by 4 bases, with 20 bases between the two germline ends. Germline V gene data show CDR1 as LNHDA and CDR2 as SQIVND (reference sequence). CDR3 in amino acids: CASSGGAWVASTEAFF. CDR3 coding DNA: TGTGCCAGTAGTGGGGGTGCTTGGGTTGCGAGCACTGAAGCTTTCTTT.

The chain employs TRBV30 and TRBJ1-4; D is undetermined. Germline lookup yields CDR1 GTSNPN and CDR2 SVGIG (reference sequence). V gave up 3 bases and J gave up 4 bases, with 9 bases separating them. This CDR3 is built from 13 residues. CDR3 sequence: CAWSRQINEKLFF. CDR3 DNA sequence: TGTGCCTGGAGCAGGCAAATTAATGAAAAACTGTTTTTT.

V gene TRBV19 combines with J gene TRBJ2-1, with a tentative D call TRBD2 (6 bases). V lost 5 bases to trimming and J lost 10 bases, with 9 bases between them. This CDR3 has 11 residues. Per germline, CDR1 LNHDA and CDR2 SQIVND (reference sequence). The CDR3 loop is CASSSRGEQFF. CDR3 bases: TGTGCCAGTAGTTCCCGGGGGGAGCAGTTCTTC.

The rearrangement joins TRBV9 to TRBJ1-2; D is perhaps TRBD1 (5 bases). The CDR3 has 15 residues. Looked up from germline, CDR1 is SGDLS and CDR2 is YYNGEE. Trimming took 1 base from V and 8 from J, leaving 18 bases between them. CDR3 DNA: TGTGCCAGCAGCGTACTCTCCGGAGGGGATCCCGGCTACACCTTC. It codes for CASSVLSGGDPGYTF.

This clone was picked up a small number of times. The rearrangement joins TRBV29-1 to TRBJ1-2; no clear D gene. This CDR3 spans 13 amino acids. Trimming took 1 base from V and 8 from J, leaving 14 bases between them. Germline lookup yields CDR1 SQVTM and CDR2 ANQGSEA. CDR3 region: CSVEGMGGKGYTF. CDR3 nucleotide sequence: TGCAGCGTTGAAGGAATGGGAGGTAAAGGCTACACCTTC.

This clone was detected a few times. The chain joins TRBV29-1 to TRBJ2-1; TRBD2 matches 13 bases. V lost 3 bases and J lost 15; bases outside the gene matches: 11. This CDR3 is 14 amino acids long. Germline lookup yields CDR1 SQVTM and CDR2 ANQGSEA. CDR3 sequence: CSVETSGGPNSGFF. As DNA, the CDR3 is TGCAGCGTTGAGACTAGCGGGGGGCCTAATAGTGGGTTCTTC.

The table lists this clone with a few counts. The rearrangement joins TRBV29-1 to TRBJ2-3, with D unresolved. Per germline, CDR1 SQVTM and CDR2 ANQGSEA. Trimming left V 4 bases short and J 0 bases short, with 8 bases between. This CDR3 has 13 amino acids. As DNA, the CDR3 is TGCAGCGTTGGATGGCGGAGCACAGATACGCAGTATTTT. It yields the protein CSVGWRSTDTQYF.

This chain links TRBV6-1 with TRBJ2-7, with unresolved D. With 6 bases removed from V and 3 bases from J, the gap between germline ends came to 9 bases. The germline gives CDR1 MNHNS, CDR2 SASEGT. The CDR3 has 12 residues. CDR3 bases: TGTGCCAGCAGGGACGGATACTACGAGCAGTACTTC. Encoded protein: CASRDGYYEQYF.

The chain links TRBV5-4 to TRBJ1-2; TRBD1 matches at 7 bases. CDR3 length: 13 residues. J lost 4 bases, V lost 4 bases, and 4 bases had no gene match. Germline V gene sequence: CDR1 SGHNT, CDR2 YYREEE (reference sequence). CDR3 DNA: TGTGCCAGCAGCCAGAGGACAGGCTATGGCTACACCTTC. This encodes CASSQRTGYGYTF.

The table lists this clone with a count of one. The chain joins TRBV5-1 to TRBJ1-3, with D uncertain. Trimming stripped 0 bases from V and 0 bases from J, with 10 bases between. Germline V gene data show CDR1 as SGHRS and CDR2 as YFSETQ. The CDR3 has 16 amino acids. CDR3 protein: CASSLAGSRSGNTIYF. The CDR3 nucleotides are TGCGCCAGCAGCTTGGCCGGCAGCCGCTCTGGAAACACCATATATTTT.

This clone was seen only a few times. Distinct nucleotide sequences in the sample also encode this CDR3. V is TRBV10-3 and J is TRBJ1-5, with D hard to call. This CDR3 region has 13 residues. V gave up 3 bases and J gave up 7 bases, with 10 bases separating them. CDR1 and CDR2 (germline): ENHRY, SYGVKD. CDR3 amino acids: CAISESEGQPQHF. The CDR3 DNA reads as TGTGCCATCAGTGAATCAGAGGGACAGCCCCAGCATTTT.

This clone was detected only a few times. J is TRBJ2-5 and V is TRBV2, with D tentatively TRBD1 (5 bases). The CDR3 runs to 12 residues. The germline V gene encodes CDR1 SNHLY and CDR2 FYNNEI. Trimming took 9 bases from V and 4 from J, leaving 12 bases between them. CDR3 sequence: CARGAPVETQYF. The DNA of the CDR3 is TGTGCCAGAGGGGCCCCGGTAGAGACCCAGTACTTC. The full variable domain, with the rest looked up from reference TRBV2 and TRBJ2-5, is EPEVTQTPSHQVTQMGQEVILRCVPISNHLYFYWYRQILGQKVEFLVSFYNNEISEKSEIFDDQFSVERPDGSNFTLKIRSTKLEDSAMYFCARGAPVETQYFGPGTRLLVL.

This clone was counted only a few times. This sequence joins TRBV15 and TRBJ2-1; D may be TRBD1 (6 bases). The CDR3 is 13 residues long. With 3 bases removed from V and 9 bases from J, the gap between germline ends came to 12 bases. Germline CDR1 and CDR2: LNHNV and YYDKDF (reference sequence). The CDR3 loop reads CATSRLTGPEQFF. The DNA for the CDR3 is TGTGCCACCAGCAGGTTGACAGGACCTGAGCAGTTCTTC.

This clone occurred a few times. This chain uses TRBV5-1 with TRBJ2-7; 8 bases fit TRBD1. The CDR3 length is 15 residues. V trimming: 1 base; J trimming: 4 bases; junction bases outside the gene matches: 7. Germline CDR1 reads SGHRS; CDR2 reads YFSETQ. The CDR3 sequence: CASSLRGTGVYEQYF. CDR3 DNA: TGCGCCAGCAGCTTGAGAGGGACAGGCGTTTACGAGCAGTACTTC.

There are a few counts of this clone. The J gene is TRBJ2-1, the V gene TRBV19; tentatively, D is TRBD1 or TRBD2 (5 bases each). Looked up from germline, CDR1 is LNHDA and CDR2 is SQIVND (reference sequence). The CDR3 length is 18 residues. Between the trimmed V and J ends, which lost 3 bases and 9 bases, there was a span of 27 bases. This CDR3 is CASSMGAPTGPYMGEQFF. The DNA for the CDR3 is TGTGCCAGTAGTATGGGTGCTCCTACGGGGCCCTATATGGGTGAGCAGTTCTTC.